Listed below are T cell receptor beta chains from one sample, sequenced in a study of early T cells in non-severe SARS-CoV-2 infection. One entry per CDR3 protein, called by TCRdb with MiXCR from the 5' RACE reads. The table shows nearly 55,000 distinct CDR3 sequences, with around 8.3% occurring only once. This specimen consisted of whole blood, obtained at baseline. Source of these receptors: an adult who was a healthcare worker with PCR-confirmed SARS-CoV-2 infection or an uninfected control (not recorded which). The CDR3 runs from the conserved cysteine through the conserved F or W. Each record gives: V gene, J gene, clone size, CDR3 length, D gene, CDR3 DNA, CDR3 protein. The D gene is left open where the match is weak. The size entry is marked missing in some rows and otherwise reads once, few, many or a size class.

TRBV29-1,TRBJ1-2,.,15,TRBD1,TGCAGCGTTGGTTACTCACCGAAGACAGGGAACGGCTACACCTTC,CSVGYSPKTGNGYTF
TRBV4-1,TRBJ1-2,few,16,TRBD1,TGCGCCAGCAGCCAAGATCCCTACAGGGGAGAAGGGGGCTACACCTTC,CASSQDPYRGEGGYTF
TRBV3-1,TRBJ1-5,few,15,TRBD1,TGTGCCAGCAGCCTTGGACAGGGGGGACATCAGCCCCAGCATTTT,CASSLGQGGHQPQHF
TRBV6-1,TRBJ1-1,few,15,.,TGTGCCAGCAGTGAAGCAACGAGGTGGGTTACTGAAGCTTTCTTT,CASSEATRWVTEAFF
TRBV27,TRBJ1-2,many,13,.,TGTGCCAGCAGTTTTTCGGTGGGCTATGGCTACACCTTC,CASSFSVGYGYTF
TRBV20-1,TRBJ2-1,.,13,TRBD2,TGCAGTGCCGGTCAGCGACTAGCCAGTGAGCAGTTCTTC,CSAGQRLASEQFF
TRBV7-2,TRBJ1-2,many,15,TRBD1,TGTGCCAGCAGCTTACGACAGGGGGCCAACTATGGCTACACCTTC,CASSLRQGANYGYTF
TRBV12-3/TRBV12-4,TRBJ2-7,.,14,.,TGTGCCAGCAGTCGACTGGGATTTAAAGACGAGCAGTACTTC,CASSRLGFKDEQYF
TRBV20-1,TRBJ2-3,many,13,.,TGCAGTGCTAGAGTGACGGGGGCATATACGCAGTATTTT,CSARVTGAYTQYF
TRBV5-4,TRBJ2-1,few,15,.,TGTGCCAGCAGCTTGGACCAATACTCCTACAATGAGCAGTTCTTC,CASSLDQYSYNEQFF
TRBV20-1,TRBJ2-3,many,16,TRBD2,TGCAGTGCTAGAGATCTAAGCGGGAGGGGATCCGATACGCAGTATTTT,CSARDLSGRGSDTQYF
TRBV20-1,TRBJ2-1,many,14,TRBD2,TGCAGTGCTGAAGCGGGAGAGAACTACAATGAGCAGTTCTTC,CSAEAGENYNEQFF
TRBV7-2,TRBJ2-7,many,15,TRBD2,TGTGCCAGCAGCCACACTAGCGGAGGCTCCTACGAGCAGTACTTC,CASSHTSGGSYEQYF
TRBV19,TRBJ2-3,.,18,.,TGTGCCAGTAGTATTGAGATGGGGTGGGAATTCGACACAGATACGCAGTATTTT,CASSIEMGWEFDTDTQYF
TRBV7-9,TRBJ2-1,.,11,.,TGTGCCAGCAGCCGTCTTCATGAGCAGTTCTTC,CASSRLHEQFF
TRBV10-2,TRBJ2-7,many,13,TRBD2,TGCGCCAGCATTCCGGGACTAGGGTACGAGCAGTACTTC,CASIPGLGYEQYF